These 13 T cell receptor beta chains came from one sample sequenced in a study of post-analysis software for immune sequencing data. Unique molecular identifiers had been added to the TCR beta cDNA libraries. TCRdb fed the PCR reads into MiXCR, producing one record per CDR3 protein. The data contain 250,000 to 300,000 distinct CDR3 sequences, 36% of them singletons. The antigens for these receptors are not known. Findings of the study overall: When patients were compared with controls, a handful of TRBV segments were more frequent, TRBV5-6, TRBV5-1 and TRBV20-1 among them.

The sequenced sample was blood. These receptors were obtained from a girl between 5 and 17 years old with multiple sclerosis.

In its sample, this clonotype was seen a few times. It may be a read error: a sequence one base away is much more abundant. CDR3: CASSQDEDADYGCTF. The CDR3 DNA reads as TGCGCCAGCAGCCAAGATGAGGACGCAGACTATGGCTGCACCTTC. The rearrangement joins TRBV4-1 to TRBJ1-2; D unresolved. The CDR3 loop spans 15 amino acids. Germline V lookup: CDR1 MGHRA, CDR2 YSYEKL.

This clonotype was counted between two and nine times. This sequence joins TRBV29-1 and TRBJ1-1; 11 bases line up with TRBD1. The germline CDR1 and CDR2 sequences are SQVTM and ANQGSEA. V was clipped by 6 bases and J by 8 bases; unmatched bases: 2. The CDR3 extends over 11 amino acids. The CDR3: CSVGQGAEAFF. The CDR3 DNA sequence: TGCAGCGTCGGACAGGGGGCGGAAGCTTTCTTT.

Notes on this clonotype: A much more abundant neighbour one base away suggests this may be a read error. The chain links TRBV27 to TRBJ2-1, with 7 bases matching TRBD1. Per germline, CDR1 MNHEY and CDR2 SMNVEV (reference sequence). The CDR3 runs 16 residues. The V segment lost 7 bases and the J segment 4 bases; nucleotides outside the gene matches: 13. As DNA, the CDR3 is TGTGCCAGCACTCCAGTTCTGGGACAGCCTTACAATGAGCAGTTCTTC. Translated: CASTPVLGQPYNEQFF.

This clonotype was seen a few times. This may come from a read error, since a much larger clone is one base off. The rearrangement joins TRBV4-2 to TRBJ1-2; D is uncertain. Germline CDR1 and CDR2: LGHNA and YNFKEQ. The CDR3 contains 15 residues. CDR3 residues: CASSQLWTGNYGYAF. CDR3 nucleotides: TGTGCCAGCAGCCAACTATGGACGGGGAACTATGGCTACGCCTTC.

V and J are TRBV4-3 and TRBJ1-6, with 8 bases aligning to TRBD1. This CDR3 spans 13 amino acids. With V trimmed by 3 bases and J by 10 bases, 2 bases remained unmatched. Germline V gene lookup returns CDR1 LGHNA and CDR2 YSLEER. CDR3 in amino acids: CASSQGQVSPLHF. The CDR3 DNA reads as TGCGCCAGCAGCCAGGGACAGGTCTCACCCCTCCACTTT.

J is TRBJ2-1 and V is TRBV11-2; D is unresolved. Germline lookup yields CDR1 SGHAT and CDR2 FQNNGV. V was shortened by 0 bases and J by 2 bases, with 8 bases between the two germline ends. The CDR3 spans 15 residues. CDR3 sequence reads: CASSLEAETYNEQFF. CDR3 DNA sequence: TGTGCCAGCAGCTTAGAGGCGGAGACCTACAATGAGCAGTTCTTC.

The chain links TRBV30 to TRBJ2-5, with 9 nucleotides matching TRBD1. CDR1 is GTSNPN, CDR2 SVGIG, per germline (reference sequence). Germline trimming cut 1 base from V and 4 bases from J; bases unmatched to any gene: 10. The CDR3 is made up of 16 amino acids. The chain's CDR3 is CAWSGTGGYYGETQYF. CDR3 bases: TGTGCCTGGAGTGGTACAGGGGGCTATTATGGAGAGACCCAGTACTTC.

The chain uses TRBV7-2 and TRBJ2-7; D perhaps matches TRBD1 (6 bases). Germline V gives CDR1 SGHTA, CDR2 FQGNSA. Trimming cost V 2 bases and J 5 bases, with 22 bases left between them. The CDR3 is made up of 17 amino acids. CDR3 sequence: CASSLIRGRRAGDEQYF. CDR3 nucleotides: TGTGCCAGCAGCTTAATTAGGGGGAGAAGGGCCGGTGACGAGCAGTACTTC.

As regards this clonotype: This clone may be a read error of a much larger clone one base away. V usage is TRBV2 and J usage is TRBJ2-7; D unclear. Trimming left V 6 bases short and J 2 bases short, with 11 bases between. Germline V gene lookup returns CDR1 SNHLY and CDR2 FYNNEI. There are 13 residues in the CDR3. In DNA, the CDR3 is TGTGCCAGCAGCCCATTAGGGCCCTACGAGCAGTACTTC. Its protein is CASSPLGPYEQYF.

V gene TRBV29-1 combines with J gene TRBJ2-2; no reliable D call. Trimming removed 4 bases from V and 6 bases from J, with 9 bases in between. This CDR3 is 12 amino acids long. Germline V lookup: CDR1 SQVTM, CDR2 ANQGSEA. In DNA form, the CDR3 reads TGCAGCGTTGGTGGCGATCCCGGGGAGCTGTTTTTT. It translates to CSVGGDPGELFF.

The chain uses TRBV6-2 or TRBV6-3 and TRBJ2-5, with 13 nucleotides matching TRBD2. The V gene end was trimmed by 6 bases and the J gene end by 11 bases; junction bases not matched to a gene: 12. This CDR3 comprises 15 residues. The germline V gene has CDR1 MNHEY and CDR2 SVGEGT. The CDR3 coding sequence is TGTGCCAGCAGCAAACAGGGACTAGCGGGAAATGAGCAGTACTTC. Its protein product is CASSKQGLAGNEQYF.

The chain couples TRBV4-2 to TRBJ2-1; 10 positions agree with TRBD2. CDR1 LGHNA and CDR2 YNFKEQ come from the germline V gene. V dropped 0 bases and J dropped 2; count of bases not matched to a gene: 1. The CDR3 is made up of 16 amino acids. Here the CDR3 reads CASSQDGTSAYNEQFF. The CDR3 DNA follows: TGTGCCAGCAGCCAAGATGGGACTAGCGCCTACAATGAGCAGTTCTTC.

This clonotype was detected many times. The chain is built from TRBV6-6 and TRBJ2-1, with 8 bases that match TRBD2. CDR3 length: 14 amino acids. The germline V gene has CDR1 MNHNY and CDR2 SVGAGI (reference sequence). Trimming cost V 4 bases and J 7 bases; bases outside gene matches: 6. The DNA for the CDR3 is TGTGCCAGCAGTTCGGGGACTAGTGGGAATGAGCAGTTCTTC. Its protein is CASSSGTSGNEQFF.